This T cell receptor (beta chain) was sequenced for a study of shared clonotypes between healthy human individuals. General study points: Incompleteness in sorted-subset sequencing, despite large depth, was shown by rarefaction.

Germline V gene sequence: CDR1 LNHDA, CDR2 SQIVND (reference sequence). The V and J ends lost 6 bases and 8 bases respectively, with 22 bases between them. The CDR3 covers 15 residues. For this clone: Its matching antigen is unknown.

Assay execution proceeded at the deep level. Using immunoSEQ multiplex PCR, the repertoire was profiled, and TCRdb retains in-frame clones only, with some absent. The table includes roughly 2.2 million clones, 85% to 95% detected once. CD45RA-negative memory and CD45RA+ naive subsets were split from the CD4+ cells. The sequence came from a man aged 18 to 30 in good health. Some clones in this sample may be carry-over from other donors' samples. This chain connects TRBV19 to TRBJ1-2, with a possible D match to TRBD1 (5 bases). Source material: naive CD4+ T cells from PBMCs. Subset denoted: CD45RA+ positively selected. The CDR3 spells CASRPIGTEGFGYTF. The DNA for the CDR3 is TGTGCCAGTAGGCCTATCGGGACGGAGGGATTCGGCTACACCTTC.